This record covers a single T cell receptor (beta chain). Its antigen remains unidentified. This entry comes from a study of post-analysis software for immune sequencing data. Background on the study: There were relapsing-remitting, secondary progressive and progressive-relapsing multiple sclerosis among the disease courses included.

Carried by the TCR beta cDNA libraries were unique molecular identifiers. TCRdb reprocessed the PCR reads with MiXCR, giving one entry per CDR3 protein. The sample lists roughly 800,000 distinct CDR3 sequences; around 53% were seen once. This CDR3 is built from 15 residues. Germline lookup yields CDR1 WSHSY and CDR2 SAAADI. Between the trimmed V and J ends, which lost 4 bases and 8 bases, there was a span of 20 bases. General observations from the study: Strong same-batch co-clustering of samples appeared with F measure clustering. Elevated frequency relative to controls characterized 4 or 5 TRBV segments in patients, TRBV5-6, TRBV5-1 and TRBV20-1 among them. For normalized Chao1 diversity, multiple sclerosis patients scored significantly lower than controls did.

The TCR comes from a girl between 5 and 17 years old with multiple sclerosis. The V and J genes are TRBV10-2 and TRBJ1-2, with D tentatively TRBD1 (6 bases). Sequenced input: blood. The CDR3 nucleotides are TGCGCCAGCAGTGTTGGGGGCTGGGGCATAGGAGGCTACACCTTC. This sequence encodes CASSVGGWGIGGYTF.